These 15 T cell receptor beta chains originate from one sample sequenced in a study of blood T cell repertoires in COVID-19. Sequencing used immunoSEQ multiplex PCR; TCRdb keeps in-frame clones, though not all of them. The sample contains 250,000 to 350,000 clones, about four fifths of which appear only once. The material sequenced was peripheral blood. These receptors originate from a person aged 70 to 79 with COVID-19, enrolled during active disease.

This clone was counted a few times. This chain uses TRBV6-6 with TRBJ2-2; a weak D match, TRBD2 (6 bases). This CDR3 comprises 14 residues. Trimming removed 2 bases from V and 5 bases from J, with 9 bases in between. CDR1 MNHNY and CDR2 SVGAGI come from the germline V gene (reference sequence). The CDR3 region has the DNA TGTGCCAGCAGTTACCTGCGGGAAACCGGGGAGCTGTTTTTT. Residues: CASSYLRETGELFF.

V is TRBV25-1 and J is TRBJ2-1; D is possibly TRBD2 (6 bases). The CDR3 extends over 15 amino acids. The V and J ends lost 4 bases and 2 bases respectively, with 12 bases between them. Germline loops: CDR1 MGHDK, CDR2 SYGVNS. This CDR3 is CASSGTSSAYNEQFF. DNA for the CDR3: TGTGCCAGCAGTGGAACTAGCAGCGCCTACAATGAGCAGTTCTTC.

The chain uses TRBV18 and TRBJ1-2, with 9 bases aligning to TRBD1. Germline V gene lookup returns CDR1 KGHSH and CDR2 LQKENI. With V trimmed by 5 bases and J by 7 bases, 8 bases remained unmatched. CDR3 length: 14 amino acids. The CDR3 DNA sequence: TGTGCCAGCTCAACGCGGACAGGGGATGGTGGCTACACCTTC. It codes for CASSTRTGDGGYTF. The whole variable domain, filled in from reference TRBV18 and TRBJ1-2, reads NAGVMQNPRHLVRRRGQEARLRCSPMKGHSHVYWYRQLPEEGLKFMVYLQKENIIDESGMPKERFSAEFPKEGPSILRIQQVVRGDSAAYFCASSTRTGDGGYTFGSGTRLTVV.

V usage is TRBV30 and J usage is TRBJ1-1; tentatively, D is TRBD1 (5 bases). Germline V gives CDR1 GTSNPN, CDR2 SVGIG (reference sequence). The CDR3 sequence is 14 residues long. V was trimmed by 4 bases and J by 2 bases, leaving 14 bases between them. This chain's CDR3 is CAWKGSGLNTEAFF. Written as DNA, the CDR3 is TGTGCCTGGAAGGGGTCGGGCCTTAACACTGAAGCTTTCTTT.

This clone was detected once. CDR3 sequence (DNA): TGTGCCAGCAGCACCCGGGGGGGATACAACACCGGGGAGCTGTTTTTT. Translation: CASSTRGGYNTGELFF. The chain has TRBV5-5 and TRBJ2-2; the match to TRBD2 covers 8 bases. Looked up from germline, CDR1 is SGHKS and CDR2 is YYEKEE (reference sequence). The CDR3 runs to 16 residues. V dropped 4 bases and J dropped 2; count of bases not matched to a gene: 7.

The V and J genes are TRBV13 and TRBJ1-2, with D uncertain. CDR1 and CDR2 from the germline V gene are PRHDT and FYEKMQ (reference sequence). V lost 2 bases and J 4 bases, leaving 8 bases between the germline ends. The CDR3 spans 13 residues. This CDR3 is CASSLQTAYGYTF. The DNA for the CDR3 is TGTGCCAGCAGCTTACAAACAGCCTATGGCTACACCTTC. Full variable domain (rest looked up from reference TRBV13 and TRBJ1-2): AAGVIQSPRHLIKEKRETATLKCYPIPRHDTVYWYQQGPGQDPQFLISFYEKMQSDKGSIPDRFSAQQFSDYHSELNMSSLELGDSALYFCASSLQTAYGYTFGSGTRLTVV.

This clone was found a few times. The V and J genes are TRBV7-3 and TRBJ2-2, with D maybe TRBD2 (5 bases). Germline-derived CDR1 and CDR2 are SGHTA and FQGTGA. The CDR3 is 15 residues long. V lost 1 base to trimming and J lost 7 bases, with 13 bases between them. The CDR3 region has the DNA TGTGCCAGCAGCTTAAGCGGGCTCTACATCGGGGAGCTGTTTTTT. This encodes CASSLSGLYIGELFF.

The chain carries TRBV5-1 and TRBJ2-3, with D tentatively TRBD2 (6 bases). With 1 base removed from V and 4 bases from J, the gap between germline ends came to 10 bases. Germline V lookup: CDR1 SGHRS, CDR2 YFSETQ. There are 14 residues in the CDR3. CDR3 sequence reads: CASSLIGRADTQYF. The CDR3 nucleotides read TGCGCCAGCAGCTTGATCGGGAGAGCAGATACGCAGTATTTT. The full variable domain, completed using reference TRBV5-1 and TRBJ2-3, is KAGVTQTPRYLIKTRGQQVTLSCSPISGHRSVSWYQQTPGQGLQFLFEYFSETQRNKGNFPGRFSGRQFSNSRSEMNVSTLELGDSALYLCASSLIGRADTQYFGPGTRLTVL.

This clone was counted a few times. V usage is TRBV5-1 and J usage is TRBJ1-6, with TRBD1 matching 8 bases. The CDR3 is 16 amino acids. CDR1 is SGHRS and CDR2 is YFSETQ in the germline V gene. Trimming took 3 bases from V and 7 from J; bases not matched to a gene: 9. Here the CDR3 DNA reads TGCGCCAGCAGCTCATTCCGGACAGGGCTCAATTCACCCCTCCACTTT. It is translated as CASSSFRTGLNSPLHF.

The genes are TRBV7-7 and TRBJ2-2, with D unclear. The CDR3 length is 16 residues. The germline V gene has CDR1 SSHAT and CDR2 FNYEAQ (reference sequence). V gave up 2 bases and J gave up 1 base, with 11 bases separating them. In DNA form, the CDR3 reads TGTGCCAGCAGCTTATTCCGCGGAAAGAACACCGGGGAGCTGTTTTTT. As protein: CASSLFRGKNTGELFF. The whole variable domain, remainder taken from reference TRBV7-7 and TRBJ2-2, is GAGVSQSPRYKVTKRGQDVTLRCDPISSHATLYWYQQALGQGPEFLTYFNYEAQPDKSGLPSDRFSAERPEGSISTLTIQRTEQRDSAMYRCASSLFRGKNTGELFFGEGSRLTVL.

V and J are TRBV12-3 or TRBV12-4 and TRBJ1-6; D is ambiguous. V was shortened by 7 bases and J by 9 bases, with 13 bases between the two germline ends. CDR3 length: 13 residues. The CDR3 here is CASTLGGSSPLHF. The CDR3 DNA follows: TGTGCCAGCACCCTTGGCGGGTCTTCACCCCTCCACTTT.

The chain couples TRBV5-1 to TRBJ2-1, with 13 bases aligning to TRBD2. With V trimmed by 7 bases and J by 4 bases, 11 bases remained unmatched. The CDR3 is made up of 17 amino acids. CDR1 is SGHRS, CDR2 YFSETQ, per germline. The CDR3 sequence: CASGRGTSGMNYNEQFF. CDR3 sequence (DNA): TGCGCCAGCGGGCGTGGGACTAGCGGGATGAATTACAATGAGCAGTTCTTC. Using reference TRBV5-1 and TRBJ2-1 for the parts outside the CDR3, the full variable domain is KAGVTQTPRYLIKTRGQQVTLSCSPISGHRSVSWYQQTPGQGLQFLFEYFSETQRNKGNFPGRFSGRQFSNSRSEMNVSTLELGDSALYLCASGRGTSGMNYNEQFFGPGTRLTVL.

The chain employs TRBV11-2 and TRBJ2-1; the D gene is possibly TRBD1 (5 bases). Germline CDR1 SGHAT, CDR2 FQNNGV. Trimming stripped 6 bases from V and 12 bases from J, with 12 bases between. CDR3 length: 11 residues. DNA for the CDR3: TGTGCCAGCAGGCGCTATCAGGGGCAGTTCTTC. It yields the protein CASRRYQGQFF.

A single count supports this clone. The V call is TRBV18, the J call TRBJ1-4; D is unclear. The V end was cut by 1 base, the J end by 5 bases, with 14 bases between. Per germline, CDR1 KGHSH and CDR2 LQKENI. The CDR3 loop spans 16 amino acids. CDR3 sequence (DNA): TGTGCCAGCTCACCACTTATAGCGGGCTCAAATGAAAAACTGTTTTTT. This gives the protein CASSPLIAGSNEKLFF. The entire variable domain, with the rest obtained from reference TRBV18 and TRBJ1-4, is as follows: NAGVMQNPRHLVRRRGQEARLRCSPMKGHSHVYWYRQLPEEGLKFMVYLQKENIIDESGMPKERFSAEFPKEGPSILRIQQVVRGDSAAYFCASSPLIAGSNEKLFFGSGTQLSVL.

The chain carries TRBV11-2 and TRBJ1-1; TRBD1 matches 7 bases. The trim removed 1 base at V and 4 bases at J, leaving 3 bases unmatched. Germline CDR1 reads SGHAT; CDR2 reads FQNNGV. The CDR3 covers 14 residues. The CDR3 reads CASSLGQGVTEAFF. The DNA for the CDR3 is TGTGCCAGCAGCTTAGGACAGGGCGTCACTGAAGCTTTCTTT. The whole variable domain, remainder taken from reference TRBV11-2 and TRBJ1-1, is EAGVAQSPRYKIIEKRQSVAFWCNPISGHATLYWYQQILGQGPKLLIQFQNNGVVDDSQLPKDRFSAERLKGVDSTLKIQPAKLEDSAVYLCASSLGQGVTEAFFGQGTRLTVV.